These 29 T cell receptor beta chains came from one sample sequenced in a study of shared clonotypes between healthy human individuals. The protocol was immunoSEQ multiplex PCR, while the TCRdb copy is restricted to in-frame clones and leaves out a portion. This sample has almost 700,000 clones, with about 90% found just once. Positively selected for CCR7, the CD45RO-negative cells used as naive CD8 cells excluded terminally differentiated effector memory CD45RA+ cells. Material: naive CD8+ T cells sorted from blood. Every receptor here comes from a man aged 30 to 45 in good health.

The rearrangement links TRBV5-1 to TRBJ2-1; 11 nucleotides match TRBD1. With 3 bases clipped from V and 8 bases from J, the junction kept 4 bases outside the gene matches. The CDR3 spans 14 residues. Germline V gene lookup returns CDR1 SGHRS and CDR2 YFSETQ. CDR3 in DNA: TGCGCCAGCAGCTATGGACAGGGGGCCGATGAGCAGTTCTTC. It specifies CASSYGQGADEQFF.

J is TRBJ1-1 and V is TRBV4-3, with 8 nucleotides matching TRBD1. J was trimmed by 4 bases and V by 0 bases; bases with no gene match: 13. The CDR3 is 18 residues long. Germline V lookup: CDR1 LGHNA, CDR2 YSLEER. The CDR3 is CASSQDLRTGISGTEAFF. The DNA of the CDR3 is TGCGCCAGCAGCCAAGACCTGCGGACAGGGATTTCTGGCACTGAAGCTTTCTTT.

The chain employs TRBV11-2 and TRBJ2-5; no definite D call. CDR1 and CDR2 (germline): SGHAT, FQNNGV. V gave up 1 base and J gave up 5 bases, with 20 bases separating them. The CDR3 spans 17 residues. The CDR3 sequence: CASSLGAVGITTETQYF. Here the CDR3 DNA reads TGTGCCAGCAGCTTAGGGGCGGTAGGGATTACCACGGAGACCCAGTACTTC.

As to this clone: At the DNA level, this CDR3 is encoded by other sequences in the same sample as well. The chain carries TRBV7-9 and TRBJ1-1, with D unresolved. Germline loops: CDR1 SEHNR, CDR2 FQNEAQ (reference sequence). This CDR3 spans 12 amino acids. The V end was cut by 1 base, the J end by 10 bases, with 10 bases between. CDR3 in DNA: TGTGCCAGCAGCTTAGGAGGGAGAGGAGCTTTCTTT. Protein product: CASSLGGRGAFF.

V usage is TRBV7-9 and J usage is TRBJ2-5, with a possible D match to TRBD2 (6 bases). Germline CDR1 reads SEHNR; CDR2 reads FQNEAQ (reference sequence). The CDR3 length is 16 residues. Trimming shortened V by 1 base and J by 2 bases, and 14 bases separated the two germline ends. The CDR3 region is CASSLEVSREQETQYF. CDR3 in DNA: TGTGCCAGCAGCTTAGAGGTATCTCGGGAGCAAGAGACCCAGTACTTC. Full variable domain (rest looked up from reference TRBV7-9 and TRBJ2-5): DTGVSQNPRHKITKRGQNVTFRCDPISEHNRLYWYRQTLGQGPEFLTYFQNEAQLEKSRLLSDRFSAERPKGSFSTLEIQRTEQGDSAMYLCASSLEVSREQETQYFGPGTRLLVL.

J is TRBJ2-1 and V is TRBV7-9, with 10 nucleotides matching TRBD2. The trim removed 2 bases at V and 8 bases at J, leaving 9 bases unmatched. The V gene's germline CDR1 is SEHNR and CDR2 FQNEAQ (reference sequence). This CDR3 has 16 residues. In DNA form, the CDR3 reads TGTGCCAGCAGCTTAATCCCTAGCGGGAGTATGGATGAGCAGTTCTTC. It specifies CASSLIPSGSMDEQFF.

The chain joins TRBV5-4 to TRBJ2-3; D is unresolved. The CDR3 is 13 residues long. V was clipped by 2 bases and J by 3 bases, with 7 bases between them. Per germline, CDR1 SGHNT and CDR2 YYREEE (reference sequence). The CDR3 DNA reads as TGTGCCAGCAGCTTTATGGGGACAGATACGCAGTATTTT. Its protein is CASSFMGTDTQYF. Full variable domain (rest looked up from reference TRBV5-4 and TRBJ2-3): ETGVTQSPTHLIKTRGQQVTLRCSSQSGHNTVSWYQQALGQGPQFIFQYYREEENGRGNFPPRFSGLQFPNYSSELNVNALELDDSALYLCASSFMGTDTQYFGPGTRLTVL.

The chain employs TRBV4-1 and TRBJ2-1, with D perhaps given as TRBD1 or TRBD2 (5 bases each). The CDR3 contains 14 residues. The V gene's germline CDR1 is MGHRA and CDR2 YSYEKL. The ends were cut back, 2 bases at V and 7 bases at J, with 12 bases in the middle. In DNA, the CDR3 is TGCGCCAGCAGCCAACCCGGGACGGGGAATGAGCAGTTCTTC. Protein sequence: CASSQPGTGNEQFF.

The V call is TRBV14, the J call TRBJ2-1; tentatively, D is TRBD2 (5 bases). CDR1 SGHDN and CDR2 FVKESK come from the germline V gene. CDR3 length: 11 amino acids. V was cut by 2 bases and J by 14 bases, with 10 bases left in between. This chain's CDR3 is CASSQFLAKFF. In nucleotides, the CDR3 is TGTGCCAGCAGCCAATTTCTAGCTAAGTTCTTC.

V is TRBV9 and J is TRBJ2-1; 8 nucleotides match TRBD2. Germline trimming cut 2 bases from V and 4 bases from J; bases unmatched to any gene: 5. The CDR3 covers 15 residues. Germline loops: CDR1 SGDLS, CDR2 YYNGEE. The CDR3 loop reads CASSVAGLDYNEQFF. As DNA, the CDR3 is TGTGCCAGCAGCGTCGCGGGACTAGATTACAATGAGCAGTTCTTC.

This sequence joins TRBV29-1 and TRBJ2-1; 9 bases agree with TRBD2. The germline gives CDR1 SQVTM, CDR2 ANQGSEA. The CDR3 is 17 residues long. Trimming at V came to 1 base and at J to 0 bases, leaving 7 bases not matched to a gene. CDR3 coding DNA: TGCAGCGTTGAAGGTCTAGCGGGACACAGCTCCTACAATGAGCAGTTCTTC. Translated, it gives CSVEGLAGHSSYNEQFF.

In its sample, this clone was seen once. The chain links TRBV27 to TRBJ2-1; a weak D match, TRBD2 (6 bases). The length of the CDR3 is 13 residues. Deletions cut 3 bases from V and 12 bases from J, with 15 bases between. CDR1 and CDR2 (germline): MNHEY, SMNVEV (reference sequence). The CDR3 DNA sequence: TGTGCCAGCAGTTTTTCCGGGACTCGTGGGCAGTTCTTC. The encoded protein is CASSFSGTRGQFF.

V gene TRBV5-1 combines with J gene TRBJ2-7; no clear D. V lost 4 bases to trimming and J lost 6 bases, with 20 bases between them. The CDR3 sequence is 15 residues long. Germline V gene lookup returns CDR1 SGHRS and CDR2 YFSETQ. DNA for the CDR3: TGCGCCAGCAGCCGAACCCCGGGTCGATCGGCCGAGCAGTACTTC. Protein sequence: CASSRTPGRSAEQYF.

The chain has TRBV27 and TRBJ2-1; 7 bases are a match to TRBD1. There are 17 residues in the CDR3. Germline V lookup: CDR1 MNHEY, CDR2 SMNVEV (reference sequence). Unmatched junction bases numbered 9, after V lost 1 base and J lost 3 bases. Written as DNA, the CDR3 is TGTGCCAGCAGTTTATACCCCCCGGACAGGTACTACAATGAGCAGTTCTTC. Its protein product is CASSLYPPDRYYNEQFF.

This rearrangement joins TRBV7-6 to TRBJ2-2, with 7 bases matching TRBD2. Unmatched junction bases numbered 10, after V lost 1 base and J lost 5 bases. The CDR3 sequence is 17 residues long. Germline lookup yields CDR1 SGHVS and CDR2 FNYEAQ. CDR3 in amino acids: CASSLEAGEIPTGELFF. The CDR3 DNA reads as TGTGCCAGCAGCTTAGAGGCGGGAGAGATACCAACCGGGGAGCTGTTTTTT.

This clone was seen a single time. The genes are TRBV29-1 and TRBJ1-1; TRBD1 is a possible D gene (6 bases). Germline CDR1 reads SQVTM; CDR2 reads ANQGSEA. This CDR3 comprises 17 residues. The V end lost 3 bases, the J end lost 0 bases, and 20 bases lay between the germline ends. CDR3 coding DNA: TGCAGCGTTGAGGGCAGGGGCGAGGAGCTGATGAACACTGAAGCTTTCTTT. Its translation is CSVEGRGEELMNTEAFF.

V is TRBV27 and J is TRBJ2-5, with 8 bases matching TRBD2. Germline V gene data show CDR1 as MNHEY and CDR2 as SMNVEV (reference sequence). The CDR3 contains 16 residues. Trimming cost V 4 bases and J 2 bases; bases outside gene matches: 9. CDR3 sequence reads: CASSSTSAGAQETQYF. The DNA of the CDR3 is TGTGCCAGCAGTTCGACCTCAGCGGGAGCACAAGAGACCCAGTACTTC.

The rearrangement links TRBV6-6 to TRBJ2-7, with D hard to call. The length of the CDR3 is 14 residues. The ends were cut back, 2 bases at V and 4 bases at J, with 12 bases in the middle. Germline values: CDR1 MNHNY, CDR2 SVGAGI (reference sequence). The CDR3 protein is CASSYSLVGYEQYF. DNA of the CDR3: TGTGCCAGCAGTTACAGTCTGGTCGGGTACGAGCAGTACTTC.

J is TRBJ2-2 and V is TRBV6-1; possibly TRBD2 for D (5 bases). The CDR3 is 15 amino acids. Germline CDR1 and CDR2: MNHNS and SASEGT. V lost 7 bases and J lost 4, with 16 bases in between. The CDR3 DNA reads TGTGCCAGCATGGTCGGGCTAGCCACCACCGGGGAGCTGTTTTTT. Encoded protein: CASMVGLATTGELFF.

The chain uses TRBV7-3 and TRBJ2-3; 9 nucleotides match TRBD2. The V segment lost 5 bases and the J segment 0 bases; nucleotides outside the gene matches: 6. From germline, CDR1 is SGHTA and CDR2 FQGTGA. CDR3 size: 16 residues. Here the CDR3 DNA reads TGTGCCAGCAGCCCCGCCCTAGCGGGGAGCACAGATACGCAGTATTTT. Residues: CASSPALAGSTDTQYF.

This clone has a handful of counts. This chain uses TRBV5-4 with TRBJ2-2; D unclear. V was shortened by 4 bases and J by 1 base, with 11 bases between the two germline ends. This CDR3 region has 15 residues. Germline V gene data show CDR1 as SGHNT and CDR2 as YYREEE (reference sequence). CDR3 DNA: TGTGCCAGCAGCGTGGGTGCCGGGAACACCGGGGAGCTGTTTTTT. As protein: CASSVGAGNTGELFF.

This clone was found once. This rearrangement joins TRBV7-8 to TRBJ1-1; D uncertain. The CDR3 is 13 residues long. Germline V CDR1 and CDR2: SGHVS, FQNEAQ. V dropped 5 bases and J dropped 0 bases, with 7 bases sitting between them. CDR3 amino acids: CASSPGLNTEAFF. For the CDR3, the DNA is TGTGCCAGCAGCCCCGGACTGAACACTGAAGCTTTCTTT.

With respect to this clone: Since a much larger clone is just one base distant, this may be a read error. This rearrangement joins TRBV6-1 to TRBJ2-3, with 12 bases fitting TRBD2. The CDR3 covers 15 residues. The germline CDR1 and CDR2 sequences are MNHNS and SASEGT. The V gene end was trimmed by 2 bases and the J gene end by 4 bases; junction bases not matched to a gene: 1. CDR3: CASSELAGGPDTQYF. The CDR3, as DNA: TGTGCCAGCAGTGAACTAGCGGGAGGGCCAGATACGCAGTATTTT.

The J gene is TRBJ2-6, the V gene TRBV27; D might be TRBD1 or TRBD2, each matching 5 bases. V lost 4 bases and J lost 0, with 16 bases in between. This CDR3 is built from 18 residues. The V gene's germline CDR1 is MNHEY and CDR2 SMNVEV (reference sequence). CDR3 loop: CASSWVWDEGSGANVLTF. The CDR3 coding sequence is TGTGCCAGCAGTTGGGTGTGGGACGAGGGCTCTGGGGCCAACGTCCTGACTTTC.

The sample holds one count of this clone. V and J are TRBV7-9 and TRBJ2-2, with 7 bases that match TRBD1. CDR1 and CDR2 (germline): SEHNR, FQNEAQ (reference sequence). The CDR3 runs to 15 residues. J gave up 3 bases and V 4 bases, and 5 bases lay outside the gene matches. In nucleotides, the CDR3 is TGTGCCAGCAGCTCAGTTCAGGGGGACACCGGGGAGCTGTTTTTT. This gives the protein CASSSVQGDTGELFF.

This chain connects TRBV10-3 to TRBJ2-7, with TRBD2 as a possible D gene (5 bases). With 6 bases removed from V and 0 bases from J, the gap between germline ends came to 9 bases. CDR1 and CDR2 (germline): ENHRY, SYGVKD. The CDR3 runs 13 residues. The CDR3 region has the DNA TGTGCCATCAGCTACGGGGACTCCTACGAGCAGTACTTC. Residues: CAISYGDSYEQYF.

This chain connects TRBV29-1 to TRBJ2-3, with 9 bases matching TRBD1. The germline gives CDR1 SQVTM, CDR2 ANQGSEA. This CDR3 has 16 residues. Germline trimming cut 2 bases from V and 2 bases from J; bases unmatched to any gene: 8. CDR3 nucleotide sequence: TGCAGCGTTGAAAACGTGGACAGGGGAGTCACAGATACGCAGTATTTT. Its translation is CSVENVDRGVTDTQYF.

The rearrangement links TRBV4-3 to TRBJ2-3; possibly TRBD1 for D (5 bases). V was cut by 3 bases and J by 6 bases, with 16 bases left in between. CDR1 and CDR2 (germline): LGHNA, YSLEER. The CDR3 contains 15 residues. The CDR3 protein is CASSHNRSPADTQYF. In DNA, the CDR3 is TGCGCCAGCAGCCACAACAGGTCTCCCGCGGATACGCAGTATTTT.

The chain employs TRBV6-1 and TRBJ1-4, with D possibly matching TRBD1 (6 bases). V was shortened by 1 base and J by 7 bases, with 13 bases between the two germline ends. Germline CDR1 reads MNHNS; CDR2 reads SASEGT. This CDR3 spans 15 amino acids. Written as DNA, the CDR3 is TGTGCCAGCAGTGAAGACGGAGGGGGAGGTGAAAAACTGTTTTTT. Translating gives CASSEDGGGGEKLFF.